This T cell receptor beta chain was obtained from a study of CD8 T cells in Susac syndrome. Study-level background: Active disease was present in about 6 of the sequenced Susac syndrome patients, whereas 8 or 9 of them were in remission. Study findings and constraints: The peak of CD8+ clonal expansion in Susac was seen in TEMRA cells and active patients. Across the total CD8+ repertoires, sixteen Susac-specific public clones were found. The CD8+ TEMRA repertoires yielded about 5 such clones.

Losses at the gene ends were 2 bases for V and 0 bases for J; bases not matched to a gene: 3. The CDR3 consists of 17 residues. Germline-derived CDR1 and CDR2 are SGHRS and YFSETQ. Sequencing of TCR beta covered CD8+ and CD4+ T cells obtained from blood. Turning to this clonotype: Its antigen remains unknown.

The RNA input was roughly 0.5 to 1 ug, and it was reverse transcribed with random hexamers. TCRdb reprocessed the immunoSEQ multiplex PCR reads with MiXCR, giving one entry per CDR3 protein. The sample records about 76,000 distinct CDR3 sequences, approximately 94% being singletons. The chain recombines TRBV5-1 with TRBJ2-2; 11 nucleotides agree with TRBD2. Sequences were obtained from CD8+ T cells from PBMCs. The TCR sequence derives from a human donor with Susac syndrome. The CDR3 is CASSFTLAGANTGELFF. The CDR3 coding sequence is TGCGCCAGCAGCTTCACACTAGCGGGGGCGAACACCGGGGAGCTGTTTTTT.